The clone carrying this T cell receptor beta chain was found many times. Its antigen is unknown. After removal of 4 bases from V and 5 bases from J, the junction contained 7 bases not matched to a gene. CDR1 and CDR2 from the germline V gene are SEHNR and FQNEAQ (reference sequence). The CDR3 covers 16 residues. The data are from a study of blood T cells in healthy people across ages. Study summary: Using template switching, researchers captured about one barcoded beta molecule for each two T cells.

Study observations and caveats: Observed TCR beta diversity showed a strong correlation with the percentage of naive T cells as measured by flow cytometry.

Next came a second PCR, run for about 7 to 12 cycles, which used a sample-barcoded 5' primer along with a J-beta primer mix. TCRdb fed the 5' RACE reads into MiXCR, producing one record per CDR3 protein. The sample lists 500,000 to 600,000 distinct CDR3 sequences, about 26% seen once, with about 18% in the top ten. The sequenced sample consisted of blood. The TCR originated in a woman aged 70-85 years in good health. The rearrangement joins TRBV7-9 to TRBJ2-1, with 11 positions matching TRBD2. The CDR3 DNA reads TGTGCCAGCAGCTCCACTAGCGGGGGCCCCGACAATGAGCAGTTCTTC. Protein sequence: CASSSTSGGPDNEQFF.